The clone carrying this TCR beta chain has more than one count but fewer than ten. The antigen is undetermined. This sample is drawn from a study of response to subunit inactivated influenza vaccine. Study-wide findings and caveats: Authors suggested each seasonal flu vaccination may recruit only limited numbers of new T cells.

From the RT-PCR reads, TCRdb called clonotypes with MiXCR, one entry per CDR3 protein. The sample records 650,000 or so distinct CDR3 sequences, 14% being singletons. The material sequenced was PBMCs from blood, taken around 14 days before vaccination. The sequence came from a man aged 50-60 years who received an inactivated influenza vaccine.

CDR3 in amino acids: CASSKGLTYEQYF. CDR3 nucleotides: TGTGCCAGCAGCAAAGGACTGACCTACGAGCAGTACTTC. The J gene is TRBJ2-7, the V gene TRBV5-6, with D maybe TRBD2 (5 bases). The V gene lost 4 bases and the J gene lost 2 bases, with 10 bases spanning the gap. This CDR3 has 13 residues. Germline values: CDR1 SGHDT, CDR2 YYEEEE.